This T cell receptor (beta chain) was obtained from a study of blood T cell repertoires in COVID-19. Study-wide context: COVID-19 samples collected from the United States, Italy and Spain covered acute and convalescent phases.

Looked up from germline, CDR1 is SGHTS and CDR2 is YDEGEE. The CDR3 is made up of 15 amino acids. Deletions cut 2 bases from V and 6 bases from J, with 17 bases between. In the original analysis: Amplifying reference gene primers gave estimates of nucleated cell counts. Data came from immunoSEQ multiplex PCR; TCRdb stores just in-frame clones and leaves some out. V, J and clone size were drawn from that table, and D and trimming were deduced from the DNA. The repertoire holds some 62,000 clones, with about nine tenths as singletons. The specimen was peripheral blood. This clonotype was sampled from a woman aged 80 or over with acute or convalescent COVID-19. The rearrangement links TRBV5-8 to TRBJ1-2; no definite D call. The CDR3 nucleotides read TGTGCCAGCAGCTTCTCCCTTGGTCGAGGGAATGGCTACACCTTC. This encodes CASSFSLGRGNGYTF.